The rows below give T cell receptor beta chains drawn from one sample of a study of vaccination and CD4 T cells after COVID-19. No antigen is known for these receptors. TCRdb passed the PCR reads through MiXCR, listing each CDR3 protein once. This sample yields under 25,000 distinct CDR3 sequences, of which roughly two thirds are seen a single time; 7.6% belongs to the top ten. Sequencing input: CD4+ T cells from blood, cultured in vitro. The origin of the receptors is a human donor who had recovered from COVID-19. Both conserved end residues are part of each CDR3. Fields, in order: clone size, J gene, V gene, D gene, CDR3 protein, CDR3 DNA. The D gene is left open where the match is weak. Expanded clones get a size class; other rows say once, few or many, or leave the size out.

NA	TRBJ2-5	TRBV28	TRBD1	CASSRQTGGWETQYF	TGTGCCAGCAGTAGACAAACAGGGGGCTGGGAGACCCAGTACTTC
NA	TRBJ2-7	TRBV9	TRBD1	CASSVGGGRGYEQYF	TGTGCCAGCAGCGTAGGAGGAGGCAGGGGGTACGAGCAGTACTTC
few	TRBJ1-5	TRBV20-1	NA	CSAALSWPPSGSQHF	TGCAGTGCTGCGCTCAGTTGGCCCCCGTCGGGGTCCCAGCATTTT
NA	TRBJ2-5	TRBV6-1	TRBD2	CASTFPSGRAGETQYF	TGTGCCAGCACCTTCCCGAGCGGGAGGGCCGGGGAGACCCAGTACTTC
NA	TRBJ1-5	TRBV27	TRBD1	CASSARTGVSNQSQHF	TGTGCCAGCAGTGCCCGGACAGGGGTCAGCAATCAGTCCCAGCATTTT
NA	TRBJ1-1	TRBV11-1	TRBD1	CASSQTTGRTEAFF	TGTGCCAGCAGCCAAACGACAGGGAGGACTGAAGCTTTCTTT
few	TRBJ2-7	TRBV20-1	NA	CSARVPKLSSYEQYF	TGCAGTGCTAGAGTCCCTAAACTGAGCTCCTACGAGCAGTACTTC
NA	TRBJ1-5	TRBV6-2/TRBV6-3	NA	CASRTTGRYNQPQHF	TGTGCCAGCAGAACCACAGGGAGGTACAATCAGCCCCAGCATTTT
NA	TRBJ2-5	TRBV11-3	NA	CASSLEYSSSFQAQYF	TGTGCCAGCAGCTTAGAGTACAGCTCCTCGTTCCAGGCCCAGTACTTC
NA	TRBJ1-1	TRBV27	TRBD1	CASSPTWTGGDQAFF	TGTGCCAGCAGCCCCACCTGGACAGGGGGCGATCAAGCTTTCTTT
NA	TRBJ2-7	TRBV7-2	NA	CASSLGTEQYF	TGTGCCAGCAGCTTAGGGACCGAGCAGTACTTC
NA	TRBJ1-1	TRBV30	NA	CAWGLAASVAFF	TGTGCCTGGGGACTGGCAGCGTCCGTAGCTTTCTTT
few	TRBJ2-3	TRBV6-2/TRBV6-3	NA	CAHSTVHTDTQYF	TGTGCCCACTCGACCGTTCACACAGATACGCAGTATTTT
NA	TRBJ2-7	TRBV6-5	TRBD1	CASSYGTGVALLEQYF	TGTGCCAGCAGTTACGGAACAGGGGTCGCCCTCCTCGAGCAGTACTTC
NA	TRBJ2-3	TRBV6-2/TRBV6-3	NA	CASSTAGLVADTQYF	TGTGCCAGCAGTACCGCGGGACTTGTGGCAGATACGCAGTATTTT
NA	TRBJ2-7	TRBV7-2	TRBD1	CASSVSGGDPYSYEQYF	TGTGCCAGCAGCGTATCAGGGGGCGATCCCTACTCCTACGAGCAGTACTTC
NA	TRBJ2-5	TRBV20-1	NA	CSAPYRTVQETQYF	TGCAGTGCCCCCTATAGGACAGTCCAAGAGACCCAGTACTTC
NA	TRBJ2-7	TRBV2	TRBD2	CASRGLAVSYEQYF	TGTGCCAGCAGGGGACTAGCGGTCTCCTACGAGCAGTACTTC
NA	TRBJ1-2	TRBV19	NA	CASSMDGLPNYGYTF	TGTGCCAGTAGTATGGATGGGCTTCCTAACTATGGCTACACCTTC
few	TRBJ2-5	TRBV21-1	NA	CASSKWGTGEETQYF	TGTGCCAGCAGCAAATGGGGGACAGGGGAAGAGACCCAGTACTTC
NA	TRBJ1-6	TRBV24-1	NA	CATSLGRYNSPLHF	TGTGCCACCAGTCTTGGACGGTATAATTCACCCCTCCACTTT
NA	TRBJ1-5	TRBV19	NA	CASREGPGNQPQHF	TGTGCCAGCCGGGAGGGGCCAGGCAATCAGCCCCAGCATTTT
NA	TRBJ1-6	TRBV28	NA	CASSGQGSRPLHF	TGTGCCAGCAGTGGCCAGGGCAGCCGTCCCCTCCACTTT
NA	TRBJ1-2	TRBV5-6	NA	CASTRQTNYGYTF	TGTGCCAGCACCAGGCAGACAAACTATGGCTACACCTTC
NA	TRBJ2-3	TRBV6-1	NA	CASKGGTDTQYF	TGTGCCAGCAAGGGGGGTACCGATACGCAGTATTTT
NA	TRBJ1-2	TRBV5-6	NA	CASSLRGQLYGYTF	TGTGCCAGCAGCTTGCGCGGACAGCTCTATGGCTACACCTTC
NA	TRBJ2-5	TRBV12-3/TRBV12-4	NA	CASSLTETQYF	TGTGCCAGCAGTTTAACGGAGACCCAGTACTTC
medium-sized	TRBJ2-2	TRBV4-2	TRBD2	CASSQASGRVGELFF	TGTGCCAGCAGCCAAGCTAGCGGGAGGGTCGGGGAGCTGTTTTTT
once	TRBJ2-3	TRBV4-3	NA	CASSQPHKAADTQYF	TGCGCCAGCAGCCAACCACACAAGGCGGCAGATACGCAGTATTTT
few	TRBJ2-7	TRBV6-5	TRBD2	CASSSAREGSYEQYF	TGTGCCAGCAGTTCGGCGCGGGAGGGCTCCTACGAGCAGTACTTC
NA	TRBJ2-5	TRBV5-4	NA	CASSPPSSGPRTQYF	TGTGCCAGCAGCCCACCATCGTCGGGCCCCCGGACCCAGTACTTC
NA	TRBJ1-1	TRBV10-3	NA	CAITGRVNTEAFF	TGTGCCATCACCGGCAGGGTGAACACTGAAGCTTTCTTT
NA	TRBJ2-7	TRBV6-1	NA	CASSNGRPGSYEQYF	TGTGCCAGCAGTAATGGACGGCCAGGATCCTACGAGCAGTACTTC
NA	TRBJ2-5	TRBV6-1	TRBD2	CASRPAGTSYETQYF	TGTGCCAGCAGACCAGCCGGGACTAGCTATGAGACCCAGTACTTC
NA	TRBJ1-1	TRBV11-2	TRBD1	CASSSLRARQGASPTLGGAFF	TGTGCCAGCAGCTCCTTACGGGCGAGACAGGGGGCTAGCCCTACTTTGGGGGGAGCTTTCTTT